What follows are 27 T cell receptor beta chains derived from one specimen sequenced in a study of OX40 agonist ivuxolimab in advanced cancers. Produced via immunoSEQ multiplex PCR; TCRdb's table is partial and in-frame only. The sample has more than 35,000 clones; around 80% are singletons. This sample comprised CD4+ or CD8+ T cells sorted from blood, obtained in a trial of the OX40 agonist ivuxolimab. Receptor source: an adult with an advanced solid tumor such as melanoma, head and neck, liver or kidney cancer.

The chain has TRBV7-9 and TRBJ2-5, with 9 nucleotides matching TRBD1. Trimming removed 10 bases from V and 2 bases from J; junction bases left unmatched: 11. CDR1 SEHNR and CDR2 FQNEAQ come from the germline V gene (reference sequence). This CDR3 has 15 residues. The CDR3 bases are TGTGCCACCGAGACAGGGGGTGTTATTCAAGAGACCCAGTACTTC. Protein: CATETGGVIQETQYF.

The chain links TRBV9 to TRBJ2-1, with TRBD2 matching over 12 bases. V shed 4 bases, J shed 7 bases, and the junction held 6 bases outside the gene matches. Germline values: CDR1 SGDLS, CDR2 YYNGEE. The CDR3 is 15 residues long. CDR3 amino acids: CASSLRLAGENEQFF. The DNA for the CDR3 is TGTGCCAGCAGCCTAAGACTAGCGGGAGAGAATGAGCAGTTCTTC.

The V and J genes are TRBV5-8 and TRBJ2-5; tentative D call: TRBD2 (5 bases). The CDR3 contains 15 residues. V was clipped by 1 base and J by 1 base, with 11 bases between them. The germline V gene encodes CDR1 SGHTS and CDR2 YDEGEE. The CDR3 spells CASSLNSGGQETQYF. The CDR3 bases are TGTGCCAGCAGCTTGAACAGCGGAGGCCAAGAGACCCAGTACTTC.

The chain recombines TRBV7-2 with TRBJ1-6; 7 bases line up with TRBD1. The germline V gene encodes CDR1 SGHTA and CDR2 FQGNSA. The CDR3 spans 18 residues. Trimming took 5 bases from V and 0 from J; bases not matched to a gene: 10. The CDR3 coding sequence is TGTGCCAGCAGCCTGGGACAGAAAAGTAGCTCCTATAATTCACCCCTCCACTTT. It specifies CASSLGQKSSSYNSPLHF.

The rearrangement joins TRBV9 to TRBJ2-1, with D possibly being TRBD1 or TRBD2 (6 bases each). CDR1 and CDR2 from the germline V gene are SGDLS and YYNGEE. Trimming removed 5 bases from V and 0 bases from J, with 18 bases in between. The CDR3 sequence is 17 residues long. CDR3 DNA sequence: TGTGCCAGCAGTGAGGGGGGCTGGCCCAGCTCCTACAATGAGCAGTTCTTC. This encodes CASSEGGWPSSYNEQFF.

The rearrangement uses TRBV5-4 and TRBJ1-2, with 7 bases that match TRBD1. The trim removed 1 base at V and 4 bases at J, leaving 4 bases unmatched. The CDR3 length is 14 residues. The germline CDR1 and CDR2 sequences are SGHNT and YYREEE (reference sequence). CDR3 sequence reads: CASSLMTGTYGYTF. The CDR3 DNA follows: TGTGCCAGCAGCTTGATGACAGGGACCTATGGCTACACCTTC.

The chain combines TRBV20-1 with TRBJ1-3, with D unresolved. From germline, CDR1 is DFQATT and CDR2 SNEGSKA (reference sequence). The CDR3 length is 10 residues. The ends were cut back, 6 bases at V and 3 bases at J, with 3 bases in the middle. The CDR3 DNA reads TGCAGTGCGATTGGAAACACCATATATTTT. It is translated as CSAIGNTIYF.

In this sample, this clone turned up once. V is TRBV7-9 and J is TRBJ2-7, with 8 bases fitting TRBD2. V lost 5 bases, J lost 2 bases, and 11 bases stayed unmatched. This CDR3 has 16 residues. The germline V gene encodes CDR1 SEHNR and CDR2 FQNEAQ (reference sequence). The CDR3 sequence is CASSIVAGPQPYEQYF. CDR3 sequence (DNA): TGTGCCAGCAGCATCGTAGCGGGACCCCAGCCCTACGAGCAGTACTTC.

The count of this clone is one. The rearrangement uses TRBV29-1 and TRBJ2-5; D ambiguous. CDR1 SQVTM and CDR2 ANQGSEA come from the germline V gene. The CDR3 runs 13 residues. Trimming shortened V by 3 bases and J by 1 base, and 9 bases separated the two germline ends. CDR3 in DNA: TGCAGCGTTGAGACACAGTCCCAAGAGACCCAGTACTTC. This codes for CSVETQSQETQYF.

The rearrangement links TRBV10-2 to TRBJ1-2, with 7 positions matching TRBD1. V was pared by 2 bases and J by 6 bases, with 3 bases of the junction left unmatched. Germline V gene lookup returns CDR1 WSHSY and CDR2 SAAADI. This CDR3 contains 13 residues. In DNA, the CDR3 is TGCGCCAGCAGTGAGCCGGGGACAGATGGCTACACCTTC. Its protein product is CASSEPGTDGYTF.

The V call is TRBV6-5, the J call TRBJ1-2; D is perhaps TRBD1 (6 bases). Germline loops: CDR1 MNHEY, CDR2 SVGAGI. The CDR3 consists of 13 residues. Deletions cut 8 bases from V and 2 bases from J, with 12 bases between. CDR3 DNA: TGTGCCAGCTTGACAGGACAGAACTATGGCTACACCTTC. Translating gives CASLTGQNYGYTF.

The chain uses TRBV7-6 and TRBJ1-2, with 7 bases aligning to TRBD1. The CDR3 runs to 17 residues. Germline V gene data show CDR1 as SGHVS and CDR2 as FNYEAQ. Unmatched junction bases numbered 11, after V lost 0 bases and J lost 4 bases. The CDR3 coding sequence is TGTGCCAGCAGCTTAGCTTACGGCAGGGGGAACGTCTATGGCTACACCTTC. Protein product: CASSLAYGRGNVYGYTF.

This chain uses TRBV11-2 with TRBJ1-2; D gene unclear. Germline CDR1 is SGHAT and CDR2 is FQNNGV. V was shortened by 1 base and J by 2 bases, with 2 bases between the two germline ends. The CDR3 spans 12 residues. The CDR3 nucleotides are TGTGCCAGCAGCTTAGCCAACTATGGCTACACCTTC. This sequence encodes CASSLANYGYTF.

The CDR3 coding sequence is TGCGCCAGCAGCGAGGTTCTCAGGACCGGGGAGCTGTTTTTT. Residues: CASSEVLRTGELFF. V is TRBV10-2 and J is TRBJ2-2; unclear D gene. The CDR3 covers 14 residues. Germline-derived CDR1 and CDR2 are WSHSY and SAAADI. The germline V and J ends were trimmed by 6 bases and 5 bases, with 13 bases remaining between them.

The V and J genes are TRBV6-6 and TRBJ2-7, with TRBD1 matching 10 bases. Germline CDR1 is MNHNY and CDR2 is SVGAGI (reference sequence). Trimming removed 0 bases from V and 2 bases from J; junction bases left unmatched: 4. The CDR3 is 16 residues long. CDR3: CASSYSGQGQAYEQYF. The CDR3 nucleotides read TGTGCCAGCAGTTACTCGGGACAGGGGCAGGCCTACGAGCAGTACTTC.

The sample holds a few counts of this clone. The chain carries TRBV10-3 and TRBJ1-5; no reliable D call. The V gene lost 2 bases and the J gene lost 4 bases, with 15 bases spanning the gap. There are 16 residues in the CDR3. CDR1 ENHRY and CDR2 SYGVKD come from the germline V gene. CDR3 sequence: CAISETSSGANQPQHF. CDR3 in DNA: TGTGCCATCAGTGAGACCTCTTCCGGCGCAAATCAGCCCCAGCATTTT.

Concerning this clone itself: A read error may produce the germline difference seen at one junction end. The chain couples TRBV28 to TRBJ2-6; 11 bases match TRBD2. CDR1 is MDHEN and CDR2 is SYDVKM in the germline V gene. CDR3 length: 19 amino acids. The DNA of the CDR3 is TGTGCCAGCAGTCCTCTTGGGACTAGCGGTGCCCCGGGGGTCAACGTCCTGACTTTC. This encodes CASSPLGTSGAPGVNVLTF.

The chain combines TRBV5-6 with TRBJ2-3; 13 bases line up with TRBD2. The CDR3 spans 15 residues. The germline gives CDR1 SGHDT, CDR2 YYEEEE. V trimming: 2 bases; J trimming: 4 bases; junction bases outside the gene matches: 1. CDR3 residues: CASSLGLAGADTQYF. DNA for the CDR3: TGTGCCAGCAGCTTAGGACTAGCGGGAGCAGATACGCAGTATTTT.

The chain is built from TRBV7-8 and TRBJ1-2; TRBD1 matches 8 bases. The CDR3 extends over 16 amino acids. Germline values: CDR1 SGHVS, CDR2 FQNEAQ. With V trimmed by 1 base and J by 1 base, 5 bases remained unmatched. The CDR3, as DNA: TGTGCCAGCAGCTTAGGGGCAGGGGGCTATAACTATGGCTACACCTTC. Protein product: CASSLGAGGYNYGYTF.

This clone was seen a handful of times. The V gene is TRBV5-1, the J gene TRBJ1-2; no definite D call. CDR3 size: 10 residues. Per the germline V gene, CDR1 is SGHRS and CDR2 is YFSETQ. Trimming shortened V by 1 base and J by 8 bases, and 3 bases separated the two germline ends. CDR3 protein: CASSLRGYTF. The CDR3 bases are TGCGCCAGCAGCTTGCGCGGCTACACCTTC.

This clone occurred a few times. The chain employs TRBV7-9 and TRBJ2-7, with 14 bases fitting TRBD2. Germline assignment: CDR1 SEHNR and CDR2 FQNEAQ (reference sequence). CDR3 length: 13 residues. Trimming took 5 bases from V and 10 from J; bases not matched to a gene: 4. This CDR3 reads CASSTGTSGRQYF. The CDR3 DNA reads as TGTGCCAGCAGCACCGGGACTAGCGGGAGACAGTACTTC. Complete variable domain (other parts from reference TRBV7-9 and TRBJ2-7): DTGVSQNPRHKITKRGQNVTFRCDPISEHNRLYWYRQTLGQGPEFLTYFQNEAQLEKSRLLSDRFSAERPKGSFSTLEIQRTEQGDSAMYLCASSTGTSGRQYFGPGTRLTVT.

This chain uses TRBV6-5 with TRBJ2-3; D is unresolved. Germline CDR1 reads MNHEY; CDR2 reads SVGAGI. The CDR3 runs to 15 residues. Trimming took off 6 bases at V and 5 bases at J, with 18 bases between the two ends. The CDR3 loop reads CASSLFVGPGDTQYF. Written as DNA, the CDR3 is TGTGCCAGCAGCCTCTTTGTGGGCCCGGGAGATACGCAGTATTTT.

This clone was recorded only once. The CDR3 protein is CASSQGTEEWETQYF. CDR3 bases: TGCGCCAGCAGCCAAGGGACAGAAGAATGGGAGACCCAGTACTTC. This chain joins TRBV4-1 and TRBJ2-5; maybe TRBD1 (6 bases). Trimming took off 1 base at V and 5 bases at J, with 14 bases between the two ends. Germline CDR1 is MGHRA and CDR2 is YSYEKL. The CDR3 consists of 15 residues.

This clone was detected a few times. This chain joins TRBV5-6 and TRBJ1-2, with D unresolved. Germline loops: CDR1 SGHDT, CDR2 YYEEEE. The germline V and J ends were trimmed by 3 bases and 0 bases, with 9 bases remaining between them. There are 14 residues in the CDR3. The chain's CDR3 is CASSWAGANYGYTF. As DNA, the CDR3 is TGTGCCAGCAGCTGGGCAGGAGCTAACTATGGCTACACCTTC.

The chain is built from TRBV7-8 and TRBJ2-2, with 9 bases fitting TRBD2. CDR3 length equals 17 residues. V was pared by 3 bases and J by 5 bases, with 10 bases of the junction left unmatched. CDR1 and CDR2 from the germline V gene are SGHVS and FQNEAQ. CDR3 bases: TGTGCCAGCAGCTTTCTACCAGCGGGAGGAGGTACCGGGGAGCTGTTTTTT. Protein sequence: CASSFLPAGGGTGELFF.

V is TRBV10-1 and J is TRBJ2-2; D unclear. Germline CDR1 and CDR2: WNHNN and SYGVQD (reference sequence). This CDR3 comprises 12 residues. The V end lost 3 bases, the J end lost 6 bases, and 5 bases lay between the germline ends. CDR3 sequence: CASSDMAGELFF. The CDR3 DNA reads as TGCGCCAGCAGTGATATGGCCGGGGAGCTGTTTTTT.

The table lists this clone with a count of one. The chain has TRBV5-1 and TRBJ2-3; D call uncertain. CDR1 is SGHRS, CDR2 YFSETQ, per germline. This CDR3 has 15 amino acids. V was trimmed by 4 bases and J by 5 bases, leaving 17 bases between them. In DNA form, the CDR3 reads TGCGCCAGCAGCCAACAGCCCTTAGTAGAAGATACGCAGTATTTT. Its protein is CASSQQPLVEDTQYF. Supplemented by reference TRBV5-1 and TRBJ2-3, the full variable domain reads KAGVTQTPRYLIKTRGQQVTLSCSPISGHRSVSWYQQTPGQGLQFLFEYFSETQRNKGNFPGRFSGRQFSNSRSEMNVSTLELGDSALYLCASSQQPLVEDTQYFGPGTRLTVL.